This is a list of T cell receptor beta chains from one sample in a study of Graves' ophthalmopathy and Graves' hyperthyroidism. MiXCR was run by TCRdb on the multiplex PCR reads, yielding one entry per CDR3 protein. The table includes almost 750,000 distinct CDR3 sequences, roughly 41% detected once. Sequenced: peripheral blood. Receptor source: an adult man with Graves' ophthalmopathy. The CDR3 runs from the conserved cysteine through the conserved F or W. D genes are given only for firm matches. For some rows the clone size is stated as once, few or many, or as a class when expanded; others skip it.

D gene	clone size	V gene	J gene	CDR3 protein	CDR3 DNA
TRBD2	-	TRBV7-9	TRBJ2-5	CASRVAGGVQETQYF	TGTGCCAGCAGGGTAGCGGGAGGGGTCCAAGAGACCCAGTACTTC
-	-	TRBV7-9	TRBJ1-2	CASSLDVIPGGGYTF	TGTGCCAGCAGCTTAGACGTGATTCCCGGGGGCGGCTACACCTTC
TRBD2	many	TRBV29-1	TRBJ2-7	CSVGAGGFAYEQYF	TGCAGCGTTGGGGCGGGAGGGTTTGCCTACGAGCAGTACTTC
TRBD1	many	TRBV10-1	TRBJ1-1	CASSERGRFSEAFF	TGCGCCAGCAGTGAAAGGGGGCGTTTCAGTGAAGCTTTCTTT
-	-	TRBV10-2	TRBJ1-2	CASSYSWSVNNYGYTF	TGTGCCAGCAGTTACTCCTGGTCAGTGAACAACTATGGCTACACCTTC
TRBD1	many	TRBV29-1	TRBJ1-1	CSADRATEAFF	TGCAGCGCCGACAGGGCTACTGAAGCTTTCTTT
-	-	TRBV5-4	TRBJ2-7	CASSSGNVDEQYF	TGTGCCAGCAGCTCGGGCAATGTAGACGAGCAGTACTTC
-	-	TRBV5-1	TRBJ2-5	CASSWGRGEETQYF	TGCGCCAGCAGCTGGGGGCGAGGAGAAGAGACCCAGTACTTC
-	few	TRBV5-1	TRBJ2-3	CASSFAGADTQYF	TGCGCCAGCAGCTTCGCAGGGGCAGATACGCAGTATTTT
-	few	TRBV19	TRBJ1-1	CAKLPGNTEVFF	TGTGCCAAACTGCCAGGGAACACTGAAGTTTTCTTT
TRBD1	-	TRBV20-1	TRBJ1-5	CSARPGGQPQHF	TGCAGTGCTAGACCAGGGGGACAGCCCCAGCATTTT
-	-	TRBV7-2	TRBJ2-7	CAGSLPSYEQYF	TGTGCCGGCAGCTTACCCTCCTACGAGCAGTACTTC
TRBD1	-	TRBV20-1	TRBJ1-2	CSARDLTGVNYGYTF	TGCAGTGCTAGAGACCTGACAGGGGTTAACTATGGCTACACCTTC
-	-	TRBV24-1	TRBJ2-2	CATSDLGQTYNTGELFF	TGTGCCACCAGTGATTTAGGGCAGACATATAACACCGGGGAGCTGTTTTTT
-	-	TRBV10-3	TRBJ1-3	CAPLGQGRGYTIYF	TGTGCCCCCCTGGGGCAGGGACGAGGCTACACCATATATTTT
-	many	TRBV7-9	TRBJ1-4	CASSGYQGRGEKLFF	TGTGCCAGCAGCGGATATCAGGGGAGAGGCGAAAAACTGTTTTTT
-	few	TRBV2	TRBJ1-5	CASSESRDNQPQHF	TGTGCCAGCAGTGAAAGCAGAGACAATCAGCCCCAGCATTTT
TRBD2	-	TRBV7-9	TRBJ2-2	CASSPSLLAGQNTGELFF	TGCGCCAGCAGCCCATCTCTACTAGCGGGACAAAACACCGGGGAGCTGTTTTTT
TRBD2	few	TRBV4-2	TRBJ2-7	CASSQAGGARHEQYF	TGTGCCAGCAGCCAAGCGGGAGGGGCGAGGCACGAGCAGTACTTC
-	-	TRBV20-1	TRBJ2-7	CSAEAYEQYF	TGCAGTGCCGAGGCCTACGAGCAGTACTTC
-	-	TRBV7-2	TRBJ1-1	CASSLVGGQMNTEAFF	TGTGCCAGCAGCTTAGTTGGCGGACAGATGAACACTGAAGCTTTCTTT
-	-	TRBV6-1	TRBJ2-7	CASTESHSYEQYF	TGTGCCAGCACTGAGTCTCACTCCTACGAGCAGTACTTC
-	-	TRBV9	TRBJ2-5	CASSQEHRQETQYF	TGTGCCAGCAGCCAAGAACACCGACAAGAGACCCAGTACTTC
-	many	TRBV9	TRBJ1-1	CASSFEESTEAFF	TGTGCCAGCAGTTTCGAGGAAAGCACTGAAGCTTTCTTT
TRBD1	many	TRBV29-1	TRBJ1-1	CSVAGGMNTEAFF	TGCAGCGTTGCAGGGGGGATGAACACTGAAGCTTTCTTT
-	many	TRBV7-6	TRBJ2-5	CASSPLARETQYF	TGTGCCAGCAGCCCGCTAGCGAGAGAGACCCAGTACTTC
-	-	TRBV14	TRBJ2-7	CASSQVGVEQYF	TGTGCCAGCAGCCAAGTGGGGGTCGAGCAGTACTTC
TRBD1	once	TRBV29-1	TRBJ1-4	CSARDRDGGEKLFF	TGCAGCGCACGGGACAGGGACGGTGGTGAAAAACTGTTTTTT
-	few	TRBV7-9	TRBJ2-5	CASSLVFGVRETQYF	TGTGCCAGCAGCTTAGTTTTCGGAGTGAGAGAGACCCAGTACTTC
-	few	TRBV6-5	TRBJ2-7	CASSYYSQAYEQYF	TGTGCCAGCAGTTATTATAGCCAAGCCTACGAGCAGTACTTC
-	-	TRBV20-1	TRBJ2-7	CSGKDRLRSYEQYF	TGCAGTGGTAAAGACAGGTTACGCTCCTACGAGCAGTACTTC
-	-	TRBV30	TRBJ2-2	CAWTTLSTGELFF	TGTGCCTGGACTACATTGTCGACCGGGGAGCTGTTTTTT
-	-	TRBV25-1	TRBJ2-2	CATRHTGELFF	TGTGCCACCCGACACACCGGGGAGCTGTTTTTT
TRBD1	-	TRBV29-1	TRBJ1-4	CSGRQGSTNEKLFF	TGCAGCGGGAGACAGGGAAGCACTAATGAAAAACTGTTTTTT
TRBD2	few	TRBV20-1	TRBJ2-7	CSANSGRAEYEQYF	TGCAGTGCCAATAGCGGGAGGGCCGAATACGAGCAGTACTTC
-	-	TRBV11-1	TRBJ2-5	CASSVGNRRQETQYF	TGTGCCAGCAGCGTCGGGAACAGGCGCCAAGAGACCCAGTACTTC
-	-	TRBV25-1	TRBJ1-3	CASSDSAGGLSGNTIYF	TGTGCCAGCAGTGATAGTGCCGGGGGGCTCTCTGGAAACACCATATATTTT
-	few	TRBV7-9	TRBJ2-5	CASSLNSGDTQYF	TGTGCCAGCAGCCTAAATTCGGGGGATACCCAGTACTTC
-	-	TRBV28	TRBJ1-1	CASSLLSGGGEAFF	TGTGCCAGCAGTTTATTGTCCGGGGGCGGTGAAGCTTTCTTT
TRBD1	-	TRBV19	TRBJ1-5	CASSIVQTGFQPQHF	TGTGCCAGTAGTATAGTTCAGACAGGGTTTCAGCCCCAGCATTTT
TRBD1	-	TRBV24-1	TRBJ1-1	CASSLVVATGASEAFF	TGTGCCAGCAGTTTAGTAGTCGCCACAGGGGCTTCTGAAGCTTTCTTT
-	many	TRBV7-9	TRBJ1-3	CASSLVSYLPPGNTIYF	TGTGCCAGCAGCTTAGTTTCTTACCTCCCTCCTGGAAACACCATATATTTT
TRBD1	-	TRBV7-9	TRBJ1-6	CASSLGWDRGSPLHF	TGTGCCAGCAGCCTAGGCTGGGACAGGGGATCACCCCTCCACTTT
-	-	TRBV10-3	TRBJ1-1	CAISYIQNTEAFF	TGTGCCATCAGTTACATACAGAACACTGAAGCTTTCTTT
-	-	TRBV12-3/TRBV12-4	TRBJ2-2	CASDRMSGELFF	TGTGCCAGCGACAGGATGTCCGGGGAGCTGTTTTTT
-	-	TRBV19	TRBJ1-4	CASSIMATNEKLFF	TGTGCCAGTAGTATTATGGCAACTAATGAAAAACTGTTTTTT
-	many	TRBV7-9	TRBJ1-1	CASSLVAVTEAFF	TGTGCCAGCAGCTTAGTTGCCGTCACTGAAGCTTTCTTT
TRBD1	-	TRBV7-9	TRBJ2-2	CASSLGGQLNTGELFF	TGTGCCAGCAGCTTAGGGGGACAGCTTAACACCGGGGAGCTGTTTTTT
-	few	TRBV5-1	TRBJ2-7	CASRIGQQYEQYF	TGCGCCAGCAGGATCGGACAGCAATACGAGCAGTACTTC
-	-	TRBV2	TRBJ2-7	CASSPRFDRTYEQYF	TGTGCCAGCAGTCCCCGATTCGACAGAACCTACGAGCAGTACTTC
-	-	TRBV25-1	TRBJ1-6	CASSDRANSPLHF	TGTGCCAGCAGTGATCGGGCCAATTCACCCCTCCACTTT
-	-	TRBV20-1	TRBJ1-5	CSARDHFGDNQPQHF	TGCAGTGCTAGAGACCACTTCGGGGACAATCAGCCCCAGCATTTT
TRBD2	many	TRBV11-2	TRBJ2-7	CASSPRGREPSYEQYF	TGTGCCAGCAGCCCAAGAGGGCGGGAGCCCTCCTACGAGCAGTACTTC
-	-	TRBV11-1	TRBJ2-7	CASSSGTLIYEQYF	TGTGCCAGCAGTTCCGGGACATTGATCTACGAGCAGTACTTC
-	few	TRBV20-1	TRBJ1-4	CSATGPEAEKLFF	TGCAGTGCGACCGGGCCCGAGGCCGAAAAACTGTTTTTT
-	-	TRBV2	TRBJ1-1	CAISRPGGLAFF	TGTGCCATCAGTCGCCCGGGGGGGCTGGCTTTCTTT
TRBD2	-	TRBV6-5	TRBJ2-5	CASSNSGGGEETQYF	TGTGCCAGCAGTAATAGCGGGGGAGGTGAGGAGACCCAGTACTTC
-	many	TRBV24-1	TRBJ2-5	CATSDSGRNQETQYF	TGTGCCACCAGTGATTCGGGACGGAACCAAGAGACCCAGTACTTC
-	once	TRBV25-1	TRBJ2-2	CASSPYGTTNTGELFF	TGTGCCAGCTCACCTTACGGGACGACGAACACCGGGGAGCTGTTTTTT
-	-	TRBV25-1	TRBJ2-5	CASSDSSGAESQETQYF	TGTGCCAGCAGTGATTCGTCGGGAGCAGAGAGCCAAGAGACCCAGTACTTC